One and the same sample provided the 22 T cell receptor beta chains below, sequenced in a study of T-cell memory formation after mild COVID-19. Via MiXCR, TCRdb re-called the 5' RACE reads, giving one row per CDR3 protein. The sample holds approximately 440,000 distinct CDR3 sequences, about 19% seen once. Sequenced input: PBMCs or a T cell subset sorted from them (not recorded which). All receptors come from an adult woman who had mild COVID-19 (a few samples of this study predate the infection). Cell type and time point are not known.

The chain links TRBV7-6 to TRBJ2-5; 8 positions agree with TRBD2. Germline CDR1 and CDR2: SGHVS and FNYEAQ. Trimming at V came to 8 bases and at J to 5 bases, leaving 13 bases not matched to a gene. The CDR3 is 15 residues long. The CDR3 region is CASWKSGGHWETQYF. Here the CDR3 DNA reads TGTGCCAGCTGGAAAAGCGGGGGCCACTGGGAGACCCAGTACTTC.

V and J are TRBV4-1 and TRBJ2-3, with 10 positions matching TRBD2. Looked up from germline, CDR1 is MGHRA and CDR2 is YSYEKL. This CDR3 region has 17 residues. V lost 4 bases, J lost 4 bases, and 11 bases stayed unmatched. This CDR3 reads CASSLRVAGGPPDTQYF. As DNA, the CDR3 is TGCGCCAGCAGCCTACGGGTAGCGGGGGGACCCCCAGATACGCAGTATTTT.

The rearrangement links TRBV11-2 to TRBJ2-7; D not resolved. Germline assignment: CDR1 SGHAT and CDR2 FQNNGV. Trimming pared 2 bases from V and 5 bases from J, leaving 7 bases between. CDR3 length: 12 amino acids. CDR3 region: CASSLMSNEQYF. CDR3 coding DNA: TGTGCCAGCAGCTTAATGAGCAACGAGCAGTACTTC.

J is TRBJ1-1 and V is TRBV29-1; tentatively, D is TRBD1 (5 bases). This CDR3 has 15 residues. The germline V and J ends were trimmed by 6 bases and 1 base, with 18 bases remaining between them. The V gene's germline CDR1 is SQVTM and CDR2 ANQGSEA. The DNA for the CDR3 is TGCAGCGTCGCATCTCTTGGTGGGGGGAACACTGAAGCTTTCTTT. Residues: CSVASLGGGNTEAFF. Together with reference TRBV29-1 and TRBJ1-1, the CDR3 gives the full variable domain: SAVISQKPSRDICQRGTSLTIQCQVDSQVTMMFWYRQQPGQSLTLIATANQGSEATYESGFVIDKFPISRPNLTFSTLTVSNMSPEDSSIYLCSVASLGGGNTEAFFGQGTRLTVV.

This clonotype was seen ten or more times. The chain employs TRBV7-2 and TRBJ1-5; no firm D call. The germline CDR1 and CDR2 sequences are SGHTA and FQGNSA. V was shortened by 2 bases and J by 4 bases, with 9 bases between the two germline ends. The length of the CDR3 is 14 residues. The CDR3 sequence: CASSLQADNQPQHF. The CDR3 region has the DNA TGTGCCAGCAGCTTACAGGCGGATAATCAGCCCCAGCATTTT.

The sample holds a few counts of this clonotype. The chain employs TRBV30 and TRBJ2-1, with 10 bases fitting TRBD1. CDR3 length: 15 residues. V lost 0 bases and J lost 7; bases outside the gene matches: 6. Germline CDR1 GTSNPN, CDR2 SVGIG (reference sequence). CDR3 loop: CAWSVTGQGLNEQFF. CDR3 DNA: TGTGCCTGGAGTGTAACGGGACAGGGGTTAAATGAGCAGTTCTTC.

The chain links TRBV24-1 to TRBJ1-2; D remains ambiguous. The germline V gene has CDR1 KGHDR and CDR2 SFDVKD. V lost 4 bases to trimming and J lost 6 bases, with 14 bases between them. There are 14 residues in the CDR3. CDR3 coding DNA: TGTGCCACCAGTGACCATCCGACCTCCCATGGCTACACCTTC. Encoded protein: CATSDHPTSHGYTF.

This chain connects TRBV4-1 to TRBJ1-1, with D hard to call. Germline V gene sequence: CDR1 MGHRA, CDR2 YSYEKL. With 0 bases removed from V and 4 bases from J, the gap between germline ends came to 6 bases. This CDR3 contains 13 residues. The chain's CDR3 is CASSQDKGTEAFF. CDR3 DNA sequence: TGCGCCAGCAGCCAAGACAAGGGCACTGAAGCTTTCTTT.

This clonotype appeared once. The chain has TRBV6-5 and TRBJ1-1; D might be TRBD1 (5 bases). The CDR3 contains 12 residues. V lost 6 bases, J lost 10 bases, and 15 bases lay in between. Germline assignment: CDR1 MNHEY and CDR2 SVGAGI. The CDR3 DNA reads TGTGCCAGCAGAGACCCGGGTGGGGGAGCTTTCTTT. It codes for CASRDPGGGAFF.

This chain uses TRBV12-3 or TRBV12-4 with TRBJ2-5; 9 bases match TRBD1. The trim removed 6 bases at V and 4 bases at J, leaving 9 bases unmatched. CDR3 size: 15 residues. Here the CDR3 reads CASRSTTGGVETQYF. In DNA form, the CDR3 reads TGTGCCAGCAGGTCCACGACAGGGGGTGTAGAGACCCAGTACTTC.

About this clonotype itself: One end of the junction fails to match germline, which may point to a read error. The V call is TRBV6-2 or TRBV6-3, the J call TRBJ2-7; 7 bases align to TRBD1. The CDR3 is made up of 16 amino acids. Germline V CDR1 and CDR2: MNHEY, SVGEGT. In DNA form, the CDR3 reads TGTGCCAGCAGTGACTCGGACAGGCCCCTGGGTGGGGAGCAGTACTTC. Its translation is CASSDSDRPLGGEQYF.

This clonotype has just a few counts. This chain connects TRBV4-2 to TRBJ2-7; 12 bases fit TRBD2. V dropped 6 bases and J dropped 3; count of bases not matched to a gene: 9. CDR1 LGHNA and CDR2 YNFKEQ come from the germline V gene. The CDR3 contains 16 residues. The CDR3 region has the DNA TGTGCCAGCAGTTATGATCTAGCGGGAGGGAGCTACGAGCAGTACTTC. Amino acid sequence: CASSYDLAGGSYEQYF.

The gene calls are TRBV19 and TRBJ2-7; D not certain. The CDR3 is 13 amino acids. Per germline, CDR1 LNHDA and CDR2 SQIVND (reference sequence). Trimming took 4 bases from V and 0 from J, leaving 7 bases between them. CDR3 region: CASSSYRSYEQYF. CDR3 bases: TGTGCCAGTAGTAGTTATCGCTCCTACGAGCAGTACTTC.

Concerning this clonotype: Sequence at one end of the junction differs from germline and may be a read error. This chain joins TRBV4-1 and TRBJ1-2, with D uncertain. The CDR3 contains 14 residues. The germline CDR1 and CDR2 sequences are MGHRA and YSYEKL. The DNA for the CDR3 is TGCGACAGCAGCCAGACGAGGAGTTTCTATGGCTACACCTTC. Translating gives CDSSQTRSFYGYTF.

The CDR3 sequence: CASSLNAGVADTQYF. The CDR3 coding sequence is TGTGCCAGCAGTTTGAATGCGGGAGTGGCAGATACGCAGTATTTT. The genes are TRBV12-3 or TRBV12-4 and TRBJ2-3; TRBD2 matches at 7 bases. CDR3 length: 15 amino acids. After removal of 3 bases from V and 4 bases from J, the junction contained 7 bases not matched to a gene.

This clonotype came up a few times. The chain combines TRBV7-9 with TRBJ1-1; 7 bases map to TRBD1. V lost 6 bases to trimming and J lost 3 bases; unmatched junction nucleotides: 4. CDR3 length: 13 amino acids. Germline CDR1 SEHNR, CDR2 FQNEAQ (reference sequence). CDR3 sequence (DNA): TGTGCCAGCAGGCGCCAGGGGGACACTGAAGCTTTCTTT. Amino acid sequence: CASRRQGDTEAFF.

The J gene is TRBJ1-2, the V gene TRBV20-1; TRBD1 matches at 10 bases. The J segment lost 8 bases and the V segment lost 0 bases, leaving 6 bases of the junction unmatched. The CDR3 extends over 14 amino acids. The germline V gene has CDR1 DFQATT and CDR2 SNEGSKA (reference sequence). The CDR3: CSARDQDRGGGYTF. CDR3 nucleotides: TGCAGTGCTAGAGATCAGGACAGGGGGGGAGGCTACACCTTC.

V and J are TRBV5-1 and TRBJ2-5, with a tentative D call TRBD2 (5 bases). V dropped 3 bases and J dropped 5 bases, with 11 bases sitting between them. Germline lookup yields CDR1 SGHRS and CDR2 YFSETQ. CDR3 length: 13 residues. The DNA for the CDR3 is TGCGCCAGCAGCTGGATCTCGGGGGAGACCCAGTACTTC. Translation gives CASSWISGETQYF.

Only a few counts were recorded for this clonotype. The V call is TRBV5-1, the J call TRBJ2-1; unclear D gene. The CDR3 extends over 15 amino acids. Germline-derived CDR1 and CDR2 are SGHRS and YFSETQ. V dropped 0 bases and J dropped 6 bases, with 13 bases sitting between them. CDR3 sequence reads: CASSLVPEVGNEQFF. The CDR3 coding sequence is TGCGCCAGCAGCTTGGTTCCAGAGGTTGGCAATGAGCAGTTCTTC.

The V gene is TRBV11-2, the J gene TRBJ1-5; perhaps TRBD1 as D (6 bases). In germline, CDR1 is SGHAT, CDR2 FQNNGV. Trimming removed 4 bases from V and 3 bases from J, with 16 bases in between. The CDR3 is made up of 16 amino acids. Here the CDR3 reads CASSSEGGALNQPQHF. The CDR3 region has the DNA TGTGCCAGCAGCTCCGAAGGGGGGGCCCTCAATCAGCCCCAGCATTTT.

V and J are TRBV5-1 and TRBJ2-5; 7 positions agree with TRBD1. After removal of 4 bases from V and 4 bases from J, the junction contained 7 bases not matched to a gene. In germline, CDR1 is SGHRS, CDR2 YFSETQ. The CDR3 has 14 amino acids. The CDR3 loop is CASSPMTGLETQYF. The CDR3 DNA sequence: TGCGCCAGCAGCCCCATGACAGGGTTAGAGACCCAGTACTTC.

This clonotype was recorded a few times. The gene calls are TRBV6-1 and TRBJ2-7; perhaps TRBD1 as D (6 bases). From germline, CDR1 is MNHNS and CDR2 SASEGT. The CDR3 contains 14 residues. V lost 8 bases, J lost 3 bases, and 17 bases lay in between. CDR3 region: CASGTGTPVYEQYF. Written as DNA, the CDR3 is TGTGCCAGCGGTACCGGGACACCCGTCTACGAGCAGTACTTC.